This passage covers 4 T cell receptor beta chains from one sample sequenced in a study of shared clonotypes between healthy human individuals. The repertoire was sequenced with immunoSEQ multiplex PCR; TCRdb's copy has only in-frame clones and lacks some. The top ten clones hold roughly 1.1% of a sample with over a million clones, more than 95% of them seen once. Sequencing was carried out using naive CD4+ T cells sorted from blood. Sample subset: CD45RA+ positively selected. The receptors come from a man under 40 in good health.

This chain connects TRBV5-4 to TRBJ2-7; the D is unclear. The CDR3 loop spans 14 amino acids. Germline V gene sequence: CDR1 SGHNT, CDR2 YYREEE (reference sequence). Trimming stripped 5 bases from V and 2 bases from J, with 14 bases between. In DNA form, the CDR3 reads TGTGCCAGCAGTACGACTGGAGCCACCTACGAGCAGTACTTC. Its translation is CASSTTGATYEQYF. Filled out from reference TRBV5-4 and TRBJ2-7, the complete variable domain reads ETGVTQSPTHLIKTRGQQVTLRCSSQSGHNTVSWYQQALGQGPQFIFQYYREEENGRGNFPPRFSGLQFPNYSSELNVNALELDDSALYLCASSTTGATYEQYFGPGTRLTVT.

The J gene is TRBJ1-5, the V gene TRBV28; unclear D gene. CDR3 size: 14 residues. The germline V gene has CDR1 MDHEN and CDR2 SYDVKM. V lost 2 bases and J 3 bases, leaving 8 bases between the germline ends. The CDR3 spells CASSLPLHNQPQHF. DNA of the CDR3: TGTGCCAGCAGTTTACCTTTGCACAATCAGCCCCAGCATTTT.

This chain joins TRBV14 and TRBJ2-3, with D perhaps being TRBD1 or TRBD2 (6 bases each). The CDR3 is 17 amino acids. V was cut by 4 bases and J by 4 bases, with 21 bases left in between. CDR1 SGHDN and CDR2 FVKESK come from the germline V gene. The CDR3 DNA sequence: TGTGCCAGCAGCCCCATTCGAGGGGGGCGTCTCGCAGATACGCAGTATTTT. Translating gives CASSPIRGGRLADTQYF.

The sample holds one count of this clone. The rearrangement joins TRBV5-4 to TRBJ2-3; D possibly corresponds to TRBD2 (5 bases). Germline V gene sequence: CDR1 SGHNT, CDR2 YYREEE (reference sequence). The CDR3 runs 15 residues. Trimming pared 3 bases from V and 4 bases from J, leaving 15 bases between. The CDR3 region has the DNA TGTGCCAGCAGCTCGGGGTACCTTCGCGCAGATACGCAGTATTTT. This translates into CASSSGYLRADTQYF. Full variable domain (rest looked up from reference TRBV5-4 and TRBJ2-3): ETGVTQSPTHLIKTRGQQVTLRCSSQSGHNTVSWYQQALGQGPQFIFQYYREEENGRGNFPPRFSGLQFPNYSSELNVNALELDDSALYLCASSSGYLRADTQYFGPGTRLTVL.